The subject of this entry is one T cell receptor beta chain. The antigen is not known. Libraries were prepared by immunoSEQ multiplex PCR; TCRdb keeps only in-frame clonotypes and omits some of them. The sample consists of about 82,000 clones, just under 90% of them appearing once. The CDR3 runs 16 residues. CDR1 KGHDR and CDR2 SFDVKD come from the germline V gene. After removal of 5 bases from V and 0 bases from J, the junction contained 5 bases not matched to a gene. The data were obtained in a study of T cell responses to AZD1222 COVID-19 vaccine. Study findings and constraints: Elevations in Spike-specific TCR breadth and depth followed administration of two AZD1222 doses. The donors showed a predominance of white British ancestry and of females, with possible underestimation of clonal diversity. Only after the peak T cell response were repertoires sampled. Unmutated variant regions reportedly attract nearly half of all spike-specific TCRs.

The origin of this receptor is an adult in good health. The sequences come from peripheral blood, collected on day 0 of AZD1222 vaccination. J is TRBJ2-1 and V is TRBV24-1; 8 nucleotides line up with TRBD1. The CDR3 region has the DNA TGTGCCACCAGTGGTTGGACAGGGAGCTCCTACAATGAGCAGTTCTTC. Translating it yields CATSGWTGSSYNEQFF.